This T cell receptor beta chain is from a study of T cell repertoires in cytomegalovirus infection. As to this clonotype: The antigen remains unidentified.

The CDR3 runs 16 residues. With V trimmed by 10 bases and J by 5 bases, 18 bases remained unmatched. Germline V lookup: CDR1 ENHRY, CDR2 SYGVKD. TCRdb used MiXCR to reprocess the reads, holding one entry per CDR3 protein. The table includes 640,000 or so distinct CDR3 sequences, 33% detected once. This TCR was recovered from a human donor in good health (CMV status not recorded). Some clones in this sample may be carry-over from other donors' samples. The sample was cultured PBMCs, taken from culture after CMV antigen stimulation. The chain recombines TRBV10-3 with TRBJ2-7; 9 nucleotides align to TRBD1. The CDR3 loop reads CATGRKGQGMINEQYF. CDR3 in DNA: TGTGCCACCGGACGAAAAGGACAGGGGATGATCAACGAGCAGTACTTC.